What follows are 18 T cell receptor beta chains derived from one specimen sequenced in a study of CD8+ T cells in alopecia areata. Treatment given: oral pan-JAK inhibitor, 5-10 mg twice daily. TCR sequencing used cDNA made by reverse transcription of extracted RNA. TCRdb's copy holds only in-frame clones and misses some; the assay was immunoSEQ multiplex PCR. The table shows approximately 42,000 clones, with roughly two thirds occurring only once. Here the sequenced sample was CD8+ T cells sorted from blood, taken at week 4, from a patient treated with tofacitinib. Receptor source: a human donor with alopecia areata.

This clone was detected once. The chain recombines TRBV27 with TRBJ2-7; TRBD1 matches at 9 bases. Trimming cost V 3 bases and J 4 bases; bases outside gene matches: 1. This CDR3 comprises 13 residues. Germline V gene data show CDR1 as MNHEY and CDR2 as SMNVEV (reference sequence). The CDR3 spells CASSFGTGYEQYF. As DNA, the CDR3 is TGTGCCAGCAGTTTTGGGACAGGGTACGAGCAGTACTTC.

The chain's CDR3 is CASSPSGGSYEQYF. As DNA, the CDR3 is TGTGCCAGCAGCCCTAGCGGGGGATCTTACGAGCAGTACTTC. The chain combines TRBV9 with TRBJ2-7; 10 bases match TRBD2. V was pared by 4 bases and J by 4 bases, with 5 bases of the junction left unmatched. The CDR3 contains 14 residues. From germline, CDR1 is SGDLS and CDR2 YYNGEE.

Concerning this clone itself: Other DNA sequences of this sample code for an identical CDR3. The chain carries TRBV29-1 and TRBJ1-2; D call uncertain. Germline CDR1 reads SQVTM; CDR2 reads ANQGSEA. V was clipped by 1 base and J by 8 bases, with 5 bases between them. This CDR3 has 10 amino acids. CDR3 sequence: CSVEGSGYTF. CDR3 in DNA: TGCAGCGTTGAAGGGAGCGGCTACACCTTC. Looking up the rest from reference TRBV29-1 and TRBJ1-2 gives the full variable domain: SAVISQKPSRDICQRGTSLTIQCQVDSQVTMMFWYRQQPGQSLTLIATANQGSEATYESGFVIDKFPISRPNLTFSTLTVSNMSPEDSSIYLCSVEGSGYTFGSGTRLTVV.

This clone was detected only a few times. The junction departs from germline at one end; a sequencing error may be responsible. The sample holds other DNA sequences that translate to the same CDR3. The chain links TRBV7-2 to TRBJ1-2, with D possibly being TRBD1 (5 bases). The germline gives CDR1 SGHTA, CDR2 FQGNSA. This CDR3 contains 14 residues. The CDR3 reads CASSQTAGRHGYTF. DNA for the CDR3: TGCGCCAGCAGCCAAACGGCAGGGAGGCATGGCTACACCTTC.

This clone was found a few times. V and J are TRBV9 and TRBJ2-5; the D gene is possibly TRBD2 (6 bases). V was shortened by 0 bases and J by 1 base, with 10 bases between the two germline ends. This CDR3 is built from 15 residues. Looked up from germline, CDR1 is SGDLS and CDR2 is YYNGEE. CDR3 coding DNA: TGTGCCAGCAGCGTAGGCGGGGCCATCCAAGAGACCCAGTACTTC. It codes for CASSVGGAIQETQYF.

This CDR3 is CASSLSGVTGELFF. The CDR3 nucleotides read TGCGCCAGCAGCTTGAGCGGGGTCACCGGGGAGCTGTTTTTT. This chain links TRBV5-1 with TRBJ2-2, with 7 positions matching TRBD2. The CDR3 spans 14 residues. V trimming: 1 base; J trimming: 4 bases; junction bases outside the gene matches: 1. The germline V gene encodes CDR1 SGHRS and CDR2 YFSETQ.

J is TRBJ1-2 and V is TRBV4-1, with TRBD1 identical over 7 bases. Germline V gene sequence: CDR1 MGHRA, CDR2 YSYEKL. The CDR3 is made up of 18 amino acids. The V segment lost 4 bases and the J segment 0 bases; nucleotides outside the gene matches: 14. The CDR3 protein is CASSLTLGQDDTNYGYTF. The CDR3 region has the DNA TGCGCCAGCAGCCTCACCTTAGGACAGGACGATACTAACTATGGCTACACCTTC.

The chain combines TRBV4-3 with TRBJ1-2, with D perhaps matching TRBD1 (5 bases). The CDR3 consists of 16 residues. Deletions cut 0 bases from V and 8 bases from J, with 19 bases between. Per the germline V gene, CDR1 is LGHNA and CDR2 is YSLEER. The CDR3 nucleotides read TGCGCCAGCAGCCAAGATCGGGGCCGCGGGTTTGAGGGCTACACCTTC. Its translation: CASSQDRGRGFEGYTF.

The chain links TRBV9 to TRBJ2-5; possibly TRBD2 for D (5 bases). The germline V gene has CDR1 SGDLS and CDR2 YYNGEE. V lost 0 bases and J lost 1, with 7 bases in between. CDR3 length equals 14 residues. CDR3 DNA sequence: TGTGCCAGCAGCGTAGGGGCGGGCCAAGAGACCCAGTACTTC. This codes for CASSVGAGQETQYF.

A few counts support this clone. The CDR3 loop reads CSAPGEERDTQYF. DNA for the CDR3: TGCAGCGCCCCGGGGGAGGAGAGGGATACGCAGTATTTT. The gene calls are TRBV29-1 and TRBJ2-3; TRBD2 is a possible D gene (6 bases). V was cut by 7 bases and J by 6 bases, with 17 bases left in between. There are 13 residues in the CDR3. In germline, CDR1 is SQVTM, CDR2 ANQGSEA.

This chain uses TRBV29-1 with TRBJ2-7, with 7 bases fitting TRBD2. CDR1 and CDR2 (germline): SQVTM, ANQGSEA. J gave up 5 bases and V 7 bases, and 8 bases lay outside the gene matches. This CDR3 region has 12 residues. This CDR3 reads CSAGGSAHEQYF. The CDR3 region has the DNA TGCAGCGCCGGGGGGAGTGCCCACGAGCAGTACTTC.

The CDR3 protein is CASSLESPSKDKNIQYF. The DNA of the CDR3 is TGTGCCAGCAGCTTAGAAAGTCCAAGTAAGGACAAAAACATTCAGTACTTC. V is TRBV13 and J is TRBJ2-4; D remains unclear. The CDR3 is 17 residues long. The germline V gene has CDR1 PRHDT and CDR2 FYEKMQ (reference sequence). Trimming pared 1 base from V and 3 bases from J, leaving 16 bases between.

The J gene is TRBJ2-7, the V gene TRBV6-5, with 10 bases that match TRBD1. With V trimmed by 0 bases and J by 5 bases, 4 bases remained unmatched. Germline V CDR1 and CDR2: MNHEY, SVGAGI. The CDR3 is 15 amino acids. This CDR3 reads CASSYSVTGGHEQYF. The CDR3 DNA sequence: TGTGCCAGCAGTTACTCGGTGACAGGGGGCCACGAGCAGTACTTC.

The CDR3 bases are TGTGCCAGCAGTTACAACCTAGGCACTGAAGCTTTCTTT. It codes for CASSYNLGTEAFF. This sequence joins TRBV6-5 and TRBJ1-1, with D unresolved. Germline V lookup: CDR1 MNHEY, CDR2 SVGAGI. V lost 2 bases and J 4 bases, leaving 8 bases between the germline ends. The CDR3 is made up of 13 amino acids.

The chain joins TRBV29-1 to TRBJ2-7; D possibly corresponds to TRBD2 (6 bases). Trimming removed 4 bases at V and 2 bases at J, with 9 bases between. Germline-derived CDR1 and CDR2 are SQVTM and ANQGSEA. The CDR3 totals 12 residues. The CDR3 loop reads CSVAGVTYEQYF. The CDR3 DNA reads TGCAGCGTTGCGGGAGTTACCTACGAGCAGTACTTC.

The gene calls are TRBV29-1 and TRBJ1-2; TRBD1 matches 7 bases. The germline V gene encodes CDR1 SQVTM and CDR2 ANQGSEA. The CDR3 sequence is 12 residues long. V lost 6 bases, J lost 6 bases, and 7 bases stayed unmatched. This CDR3 is CSVLTGVDGYTF. For the CDR3, the DNA is TGCAGCGTCCTTACAGGGGTAGATGGCTACACCTTC.

This chain uses TRBV29-1 with TRBJ2-2; D is ambiguous. This CDR3 has 15 residues. Germline V CDR1 and CDR2: SQVTM, ANQGSEA. Trimming cost V 5 bases and J 0 bases, with 13 bases left between them. The CDR3 loop is CSVPGQGSNTGELFF. CDR3 nucleotide sequence: TGCAGCGTTCCTGGGCAAGGATCGAACACCGGGGAGCTGTTTTTT.

The genes are TRBV6-5 and TRBJ2-7; no reliable D call. This CDR3 contains 12 residues. V lost 2 bases to trimming and J lost 2 bases, with 4 bases between them. Germline assignment: CDR1 MNHEY and CDR2 SVGAGI. CDR3 nucleotides: TGTGCCAGCAGTTACGGCCCCTACGAGCAGTACTTC. Residues: CASSYGPYEQYF.